This TCR beta chain comes out of a study of blood T cell repertoires in COVID-19 (dated by TCRdb to 2020 to 2022). Context from the whole study: Samples from collaborators originated in the United States, Italy and Spain and spanned both the acute and convalescent phases of COVID-19. HLA class I and class II types, where available, came from metadata supplied by the sample provider rather than from assay-based typing. The dataset comprised deeply sampled blood TCRbeta repertoires from subjects exposed to, actively infected with, or recovered from COVID-19. The repertoires were released in a freely available public database meant as a resource for research on the immune response to SARS-CoV-2. The prospective study material was composed of cDNA or gDNA derived from T cells, B-cell-depleted T cells, or PBMCs. The samples were drawn from the first 160 participants of the ongoing ImmuneRACE study and from 950 to 1,500 subjects provided by 6 global collaborators. Nearly every sample came with metadata listing a de-identified subject ID, COVID-19 status, age in years and sex.

In the prospective study, participants were roughly 18 to 95 years old, resided in 24 geographic areas of the United States, and were enrolled through a virtual design. In the prospective study, participants were assigned to cohorts based on the clinical history participants reported in a screening survey and a study questionnaire. Recovered participants in ImmuneRACE Cohort 3 were defined as having two consecutive negative NP/OP PCR tests, clearance from a healthcare professional, or resolution of symptoms. In the prospective study, whole blood, serum and a nasopharyngeal or oropharyngeal swab were collected from each participant by mobile phlebotomists. Prospective study participants could optionally give additional blood draws and questionnaires over a roughly 2-month period. Prospective study blood samples were shipped either frozen or at room temperature before DNA extraction. Based on the germline V gene, the CDR1 and CDR2 sequences are SGHAT and FQNNGV. The CDR3 runs 15 amino acids, cysteine and phenylalanine included. This entry keeps only the CDR3 DNA: 45 bases, framed from base 1. The V and J ends are trimmed by 4 bases and 5 bases, leaving 14 bases between them.

The immunoSEQ Assay, a bias-controlled multiplex PCR, was used to amplify TCRbeta CDR3 regions from genomic DNA. In the original analysis: The number of nucleated cells in each sample was estimated from the amplification of reference gene primers within the assay. Sequence reads were collapsed and filtered to measure the absolute abundance of every unique TCRbeta CDR3 rearrangement. For each sample, productive Simpson clonality was calculated as the square root of Simpson's diversity index over productive rearrangements. Not all clones reach the TCRdb copy of this immuneACCESS table, which keeps in-frame sequences only. Checked studies attribute under half of the gap to unresolved V genes and leave the rest unexplained. V and J calls plus clone size are reproduced from that table; the DNA served to infer D and trimming. Counted in this sample were 130,000 or so clones; around 83% of them appeared once. The ten largest clones capture 18% of the sample.

Summary of the overall study and its limitations: The amount of clinical and demographic metadata varied by source and participant and was provided uncurated.

In this sample, this clone turned up a few times. Its recognized antigen is unknown. No clone much larger than this one lies a single base away; base qualities are absent. Input material: PBMCs or T cells enriched from blood (not recorded which). The chain is assembled from TRBV11-2 and TRBJ1-4; the D segment cannot be called with confidence. The receptor's source is a man aged 25 to 40 who had recovered from COVID-19. The sequence in DNA is TGTGCCAGCAGCTCATGGTCAGGAGGGAATGAAAAACTGTTTTTT. Its coded protein is CASSSWSGGNEKLFF.